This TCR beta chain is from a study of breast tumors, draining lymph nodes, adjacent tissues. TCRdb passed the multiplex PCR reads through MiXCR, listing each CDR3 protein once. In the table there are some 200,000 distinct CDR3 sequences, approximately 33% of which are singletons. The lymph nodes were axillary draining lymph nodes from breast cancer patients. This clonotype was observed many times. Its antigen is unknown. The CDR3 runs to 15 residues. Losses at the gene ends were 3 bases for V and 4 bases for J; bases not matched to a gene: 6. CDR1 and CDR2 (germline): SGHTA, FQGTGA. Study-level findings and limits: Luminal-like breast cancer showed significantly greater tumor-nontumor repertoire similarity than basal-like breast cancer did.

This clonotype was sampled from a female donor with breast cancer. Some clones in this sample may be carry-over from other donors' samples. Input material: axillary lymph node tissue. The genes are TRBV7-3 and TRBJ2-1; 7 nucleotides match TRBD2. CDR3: CASSLTSTPYNEQFF. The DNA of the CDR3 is TGTGCCAGCAGCTTGACTAGCACCCCTTACAATGAGCAGTTCTTC.